This T cell receptor beta chain comes out of a study of blood T cell repertoires in COVID-19. About the research overall: T cells, B-cell-depleted T cells, or PBMCs provided the cDNA or gDNA that served as material.

V lost 0 bases to trimming and J lost 0 bases, with 9 bases between them. The CDR3 extends over 15 amino acids. CDR1 GTSNPN and CDR2 SVGIG come from the germline V gene (reference sequence). Participants reported their clinical history, and cohort assignment relied on those reports. This clone was counted a single time. Per the authors' pipeline: The assay estimated nucleated cells by amplifying reference gene primers. Assay used: immunoSEQ multiplex PCR; TCRdb lists only in-frame clones, some missing. Clonal size and the V and J genes are those of that table, whereas D and trimming came from the DNA. The data show roughly 240,000 clones, 85% to 90% seen once.

This clonotype originated in a man in his forties or fifties who had been exposed to COVID-19. The chain employs TRBV30 and TRBJ2-1; no firm D call. Specimen: PBMCs or T cells enriched from blood (not recorded which). This CDR3 reads CAWSVNGYSYNEQFF. In DNA, the CDR3 is TGTGCCTGGAGTGTAAACGGGTACTCCTACAATGAGCAGTTCTTC. Combining the CDR3 with reference TRBV30 and TRBJ2-1 gives the whole variable domain SQTIHQWPATLVQPVGSPLSLECTVEGTSNPNLYWYRQAAGRGLQLLFYSVGIGQISSEVPQNLSASRPQDRQFILSSKKLLLSDSGFYLCAWSVNGYSYNEQFFGPGTRLTVL.